Listed here is a single T cell receptor beta chain. Using immunoSEQ multiplex PCR, the repertoire was profiled, and TCRdb retains in-frame clones only, with some absent. The sample comprises fewer than 6,500 clones, over 90% of which are singletons, and 3.5% to 4% rests with the top ten. This entry belongs to a study of tumor T cells in aggressive B-cell lymphoma. Unmatched junction bases numbered 4, after V lost 2 bases and J lost 5 bases. The CDR3 covers 15 residues. Germline V gene sequence: CDR1 SGHTS, CDR2 YDEGEE. The sample was tumor tissue. The source of this sequence is an adult with diffuse large B cell lymphoma. This chain joins TRBV5-8 and TRBJ2-3, with 11 bases aligning to TRBD1. The CDR3 is CASSFGTGGLDTQYF. The CDR3 DNA sequence: TGTGCCAGCAGCTTCGGGACAGGGGGACTAGATACGCAGTATTTT.